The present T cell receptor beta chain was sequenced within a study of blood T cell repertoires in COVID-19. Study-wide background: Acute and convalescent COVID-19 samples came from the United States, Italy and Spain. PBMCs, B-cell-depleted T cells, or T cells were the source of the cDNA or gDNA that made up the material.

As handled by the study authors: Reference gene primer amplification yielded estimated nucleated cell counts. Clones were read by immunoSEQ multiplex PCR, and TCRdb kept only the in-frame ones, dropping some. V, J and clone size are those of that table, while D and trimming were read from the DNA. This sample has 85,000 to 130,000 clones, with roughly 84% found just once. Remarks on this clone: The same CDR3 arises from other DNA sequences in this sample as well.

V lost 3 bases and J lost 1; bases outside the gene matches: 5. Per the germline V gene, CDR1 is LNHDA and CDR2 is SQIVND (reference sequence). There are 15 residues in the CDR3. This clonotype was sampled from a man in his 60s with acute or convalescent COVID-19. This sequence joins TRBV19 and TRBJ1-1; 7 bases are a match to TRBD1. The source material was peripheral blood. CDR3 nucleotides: TGTGCCAGTAGTATCGGGGACAGAAGGAACACTGAAGCTTTCTTT. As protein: CASSIGDRRNTEAFF.